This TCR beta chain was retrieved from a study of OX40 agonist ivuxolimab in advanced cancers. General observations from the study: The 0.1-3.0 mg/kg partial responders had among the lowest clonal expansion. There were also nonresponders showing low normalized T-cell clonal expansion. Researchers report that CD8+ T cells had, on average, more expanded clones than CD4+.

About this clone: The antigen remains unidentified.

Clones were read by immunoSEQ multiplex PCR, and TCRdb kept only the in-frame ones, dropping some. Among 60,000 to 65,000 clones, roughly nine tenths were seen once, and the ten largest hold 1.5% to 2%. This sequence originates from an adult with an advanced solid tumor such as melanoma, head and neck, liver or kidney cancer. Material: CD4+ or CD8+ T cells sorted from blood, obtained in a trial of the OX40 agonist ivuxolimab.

Here the CDR3 reads CAWSVRGRDTQYF. The DNA for the CDR3 is TGTGCCTGGAGTGTACGGGGGCGAGATACGCAGTATTTT. The chain has TRBV30 and TRBJ2-3, with D possibly called TRBD1 or TRBD2 (6 bases each). V lost 0 bases and J 5 bases, leaving 9 bases between the germline ends. The CDR3 is 13 residues long. The V gene's germline CDR1 is GTSNPN and CDR2 SVGIG (reference sequence). The complete variable domain, with remaining parts taken from reference TRBV30 and TRBJ2-3, reads SQTIHQWPATLVQPVGSPLSLECTVEGTSNPNLYWYRQAAGRGLQLLFYSVGIGQISSEVPQNLSASRPQDRQFILSSKKLLLSDSGFYLCAWSVRGRDTQYFGPGTRLTVL.